This T cell receptor (beta chain) was retrieved from a study of cytomegalovirus exposure and HLA in healthy donors. General study findings and limits: It was 164 TCR beta chains that were listed as cytomegalovirus-associated. It was found in a later analysis that first-cohort TCR clusters tended to co-occur in the 100 to 150 validation repertoires.

Comment on this clone: Its target is unknown.

TCRdb keeps only in-frame clones here, not all; method: immunoSEQ multiplex PCR. The sample lists about 150,000 clones; 75% to 90% were seen once. The donors were part of the validation cohort of some 120 subjects. That cohort was separate from the first cohort, which comprised 550 to 750 subjects. Germline CDR1 is GTSNPN and CDR2 is SVGIG (reference sequence). Losses at the gene ends were 5 bases for V and 0 bases for J; bases not matched to a gene: 2. The CDR3 runs to 14 residues. Sequencing input: PBMCs. The chain joins TRBV30 to TRBJ1-5; 9 bases are shared with TRBD1. The source is a young man in good health and CMV-seropositive. The CDR3: CAWGTGFSNQPQHF. The CDR3 nucleotides are TGTGCCTGGGGGACAGGGTTTAGCAATCAGCCCCAGCATTTT.